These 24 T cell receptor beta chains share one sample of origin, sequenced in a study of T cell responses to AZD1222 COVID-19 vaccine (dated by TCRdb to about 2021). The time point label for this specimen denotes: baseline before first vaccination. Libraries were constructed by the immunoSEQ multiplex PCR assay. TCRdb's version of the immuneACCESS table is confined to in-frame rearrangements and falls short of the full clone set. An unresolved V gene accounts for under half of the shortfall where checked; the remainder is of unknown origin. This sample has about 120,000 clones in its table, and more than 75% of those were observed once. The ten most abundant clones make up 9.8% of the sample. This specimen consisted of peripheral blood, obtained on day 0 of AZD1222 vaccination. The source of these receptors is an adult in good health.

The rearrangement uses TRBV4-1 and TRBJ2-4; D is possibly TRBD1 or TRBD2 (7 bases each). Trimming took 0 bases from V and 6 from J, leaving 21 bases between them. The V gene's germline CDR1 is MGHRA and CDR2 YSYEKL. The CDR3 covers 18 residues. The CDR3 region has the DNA TGCGCCAGCAGCCAAGAAAGTATCGAGGGAGGGGGCGGAAACATTCAGTACTTC. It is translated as CASSQESIEGGGGNIQYF.

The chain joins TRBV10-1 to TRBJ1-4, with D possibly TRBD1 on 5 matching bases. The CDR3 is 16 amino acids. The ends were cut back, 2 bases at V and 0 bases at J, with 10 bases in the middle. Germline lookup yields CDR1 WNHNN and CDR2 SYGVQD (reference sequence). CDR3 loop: CASSEVQGATNEKLFF. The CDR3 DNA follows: TGCGCCAGCAGTGAGGTCCAGGGAGCAACTAATGAAAAACTGTTTTTT.

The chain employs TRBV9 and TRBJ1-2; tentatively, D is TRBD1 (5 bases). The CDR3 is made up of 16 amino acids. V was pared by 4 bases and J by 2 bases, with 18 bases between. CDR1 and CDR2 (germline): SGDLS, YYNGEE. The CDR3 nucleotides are TGTGCCAGCAGCCCCCGAGGTCACGGGGCCAACTATGGCTACACCTTC. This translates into CASSPRGHGANYGYTF.

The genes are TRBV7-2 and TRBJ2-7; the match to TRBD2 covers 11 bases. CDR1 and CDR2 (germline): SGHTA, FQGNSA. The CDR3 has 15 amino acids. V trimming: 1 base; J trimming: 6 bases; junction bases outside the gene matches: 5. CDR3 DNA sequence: TGTGCCAGCAGCTTAGTCCTAGCGGGGGGAGGCGAGCAGTACTTC. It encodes CASSLVLAGGGEQYF.

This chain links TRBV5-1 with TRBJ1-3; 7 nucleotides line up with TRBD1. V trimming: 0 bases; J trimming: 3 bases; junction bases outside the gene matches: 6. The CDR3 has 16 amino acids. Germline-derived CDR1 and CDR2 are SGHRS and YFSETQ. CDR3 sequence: CASSLARQGDGNTIYF. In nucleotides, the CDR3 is TGCGCCAGCAGCTTGGCGCGGCAGGGGGATGGAAACACCATATATTTT.

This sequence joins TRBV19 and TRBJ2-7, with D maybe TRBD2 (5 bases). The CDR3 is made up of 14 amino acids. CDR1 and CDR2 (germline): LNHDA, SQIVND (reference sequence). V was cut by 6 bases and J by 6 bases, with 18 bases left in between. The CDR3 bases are TGTGCCAGTAGCGAACTAGTCCCTCGGGGCGAGCAGTACTTC. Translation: CASSELVPRGEQYF.

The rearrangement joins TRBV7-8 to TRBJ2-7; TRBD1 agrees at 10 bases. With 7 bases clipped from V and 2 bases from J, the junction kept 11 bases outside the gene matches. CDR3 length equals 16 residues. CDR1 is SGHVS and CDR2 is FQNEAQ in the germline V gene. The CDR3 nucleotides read TGTGCCAGCACCCCCCGGCGACAGGGGGCCCCCTACGAGCAGTACTTC. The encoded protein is CASTPRRQGAPYEQYF.

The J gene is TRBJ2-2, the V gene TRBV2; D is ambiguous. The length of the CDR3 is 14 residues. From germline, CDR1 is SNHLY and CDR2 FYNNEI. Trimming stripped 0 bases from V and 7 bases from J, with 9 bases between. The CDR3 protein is CASSEAVDGGELFF. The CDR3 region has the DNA TGTGCCAGCAGTGAAGCTGTAGATGGCGGGGAGCTGTTTTTT.

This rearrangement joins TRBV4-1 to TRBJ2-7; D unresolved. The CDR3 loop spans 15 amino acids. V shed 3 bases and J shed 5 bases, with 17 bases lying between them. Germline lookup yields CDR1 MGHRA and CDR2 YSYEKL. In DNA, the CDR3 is TGCGCCAGCAGCCAGCCGTTTGTTGGCACTAACGAGCAGTACTTC. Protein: CASSQPFVGTNEQYF.

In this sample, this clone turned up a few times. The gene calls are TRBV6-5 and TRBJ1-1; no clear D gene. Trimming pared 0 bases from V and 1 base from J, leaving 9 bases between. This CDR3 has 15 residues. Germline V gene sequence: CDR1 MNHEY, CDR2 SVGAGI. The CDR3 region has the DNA TGTGCCAGCAGTTACTCGGTATCAACGAACACTGAAGCTTTCTTT. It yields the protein CASSYSVSTNTEAFF.

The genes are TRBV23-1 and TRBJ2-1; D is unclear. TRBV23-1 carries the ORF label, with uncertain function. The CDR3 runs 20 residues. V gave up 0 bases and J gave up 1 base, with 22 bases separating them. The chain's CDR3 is CASSQSRPNRVRISYNEQFF. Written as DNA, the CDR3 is TGCGCCAGCAGTCAATCAAGACCCAACCGGGTCCGAATATCCTACAATGAGCAGTTCTTC.

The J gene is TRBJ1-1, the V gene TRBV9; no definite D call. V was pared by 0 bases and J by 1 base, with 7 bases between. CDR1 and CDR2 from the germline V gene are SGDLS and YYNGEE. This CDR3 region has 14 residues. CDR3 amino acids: CASSVVSGNTEAFF. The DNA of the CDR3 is TGTGCCAGCAGCGTAGTATCGGGGAACACTGAAGCTTTCTTT. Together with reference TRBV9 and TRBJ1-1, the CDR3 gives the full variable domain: DSGVTQTPKHLITATGQRVTLRCSPRSGDLSVYWYQQSLDQGLQFLIQYYNGEERAKGNILERFSAQQFPDLHSELNLSSLELGDSALYFCASSVVSGNTEAFFGQGTRLTVV.

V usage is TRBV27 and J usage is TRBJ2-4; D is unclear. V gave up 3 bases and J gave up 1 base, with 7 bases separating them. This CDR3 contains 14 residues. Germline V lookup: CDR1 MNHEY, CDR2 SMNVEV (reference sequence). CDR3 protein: CASSFMGAKNIQYF. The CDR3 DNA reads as TGTGCCAGCAGTTTCATGGGCGCCAAAAACATTCAGTACTTC.

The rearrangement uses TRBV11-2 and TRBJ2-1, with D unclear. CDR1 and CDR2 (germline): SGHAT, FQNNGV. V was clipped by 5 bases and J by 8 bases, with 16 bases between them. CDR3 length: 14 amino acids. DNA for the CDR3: TGTGCCAGCAGCGACAATACCATTGGACATGAGCAGTTCTTC. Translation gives CASSDNTIGHEQFF.

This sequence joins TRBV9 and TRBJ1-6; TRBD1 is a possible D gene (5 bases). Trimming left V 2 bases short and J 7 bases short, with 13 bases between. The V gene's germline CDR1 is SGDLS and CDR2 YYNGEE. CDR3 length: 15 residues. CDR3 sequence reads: CASSVFDSRNSPLHF. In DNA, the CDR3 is TGTGCCAGCAGCGTGTTTGACAGTCGGAATTCACCCCTCCACTTT.

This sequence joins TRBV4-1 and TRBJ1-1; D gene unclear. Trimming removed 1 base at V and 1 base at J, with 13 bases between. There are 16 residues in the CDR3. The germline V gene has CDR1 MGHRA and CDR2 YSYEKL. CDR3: CASSQGWGGGNTEAFF. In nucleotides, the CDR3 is TGCGCCAGCAGCCAAGGATGGGGAGGCGGGAACACTGAAGCTTTCTTT.

This CDR3 is CASSLLSGGPGLLYF. The CDR3 DNA follows: TGTGCCAGCAGTTTATTGTCCGGGGGCCCGGGCCTTCTATATTTT. The chain uses TRBV28 and TRBJ1-3, with D tentatively TRBD1 (6 bases). Trimming removed 1 base at V and 14 bases at J, with 21 bases between. Germline V gives CDR1 MDHEN, CDR2 SYDVKM. The CDR3 consists of 15 residues.

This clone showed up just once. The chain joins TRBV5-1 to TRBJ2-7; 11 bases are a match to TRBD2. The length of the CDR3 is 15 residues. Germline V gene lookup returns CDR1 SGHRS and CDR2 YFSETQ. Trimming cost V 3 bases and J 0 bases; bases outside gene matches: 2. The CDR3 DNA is TGCGCCAGCAGCTCGACTAGCGGGATCTCCTACGAGCAGTACTTC. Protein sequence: CASSSTSGISYEQYF.

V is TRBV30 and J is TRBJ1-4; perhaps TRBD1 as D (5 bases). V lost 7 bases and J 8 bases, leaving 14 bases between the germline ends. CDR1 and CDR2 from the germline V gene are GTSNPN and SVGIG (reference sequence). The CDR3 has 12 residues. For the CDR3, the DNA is TGTGCCTCCTCGGGACTCGAAGAAAAACTGTTTTTT. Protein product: CASSGLEEKLFF.

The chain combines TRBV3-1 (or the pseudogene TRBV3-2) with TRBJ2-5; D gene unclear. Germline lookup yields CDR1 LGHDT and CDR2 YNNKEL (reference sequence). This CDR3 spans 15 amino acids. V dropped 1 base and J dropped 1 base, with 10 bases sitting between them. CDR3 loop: CASSQVLAAQETQYF. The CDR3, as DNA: TGTGCCAGCAGCCAAGTTTTGGCGGCCCAAGAGACCCAGTACTTC.

The CDR3 DNA reads as TGTGCCATCAGCTCCTCAGAGGGGGCAAATGAAAAACTGTTTTTT. Translation gives CAISSSEGANEKLFF. This chain uses TRBV10-3 with TRBJ1-4; TRBD1 matches at 7 bases. V trimming: 6 bases; J trimming: 5 bases; junction bases outside the gene matches: 9. The CDR3 has 15 amino acids. CDR1 and CDR2 from the germline V gene are ENHRY and SYGVKD.

Here the CDR3 DNA reads TGTGCCAGTAGTATATACGTTGGGTCCGCAACTAATGAAAAACTGTTTTTT. Its translation: CASSIYVGSATNEKLFF. This sequence joins TRBV19 and TRBJ1-4, with unresolved D. The germline CDR1 and CDR2 sequences are LNHDA and SQIVND (reference sequence). V was shortened by 2 bases and J by 0 bases, with 13 bases between the two germline ends. The CDR3 extends over 17 amino acids.

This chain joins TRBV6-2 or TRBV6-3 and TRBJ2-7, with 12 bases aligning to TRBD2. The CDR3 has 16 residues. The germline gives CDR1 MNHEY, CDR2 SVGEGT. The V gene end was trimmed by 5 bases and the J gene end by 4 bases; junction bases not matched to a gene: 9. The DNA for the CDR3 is TGTGCCAGCAGTGACACCGGACTAGCGGGAAGTTACGAGCAGTACTTC. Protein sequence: CASSDTGLAGSYEQYF.

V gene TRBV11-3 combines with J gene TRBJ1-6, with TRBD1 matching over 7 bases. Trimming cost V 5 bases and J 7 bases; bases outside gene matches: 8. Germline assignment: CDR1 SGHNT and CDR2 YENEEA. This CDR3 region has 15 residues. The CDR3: CASSKTGTYNSPLHF. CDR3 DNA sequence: TGTGCCAGCAGCAAGACAGGGACTTACAATTCACCCCTCCACTTT.